Below are 6 T cell receptor beta chains sequenced from a single sample in a study of Ad26.COV2.S vaccination and SARS-CoV-2 variants. Treatment indicated: around 19 received Ad26.COV2.S at low or high dose, single or two shots; 5 received placebo; per-sample allocation not given. On day 63 after the first injection, vaccine and placebo recipients gave samples. The repertoire was sequenced with immunoSEQ multiplex PCR; TCRdb's copy has only in-frame clones and lacks some. Of 500,000 or so clones listed, 89% were seen once; the top ten hold about 2.7%. Sequencing used peripheral blood, obtained in a trial of Ad26.COV2.S vaccine versus placebo. Receptors originate from a person between 18 and 65 years old who received the Ad26.COV2.S COVID-19 vaccine or a placebo.

This clone was counted only a few times. This chain uses TRBV19 with TRBJ1-4, with 10 bases fitting TRBD1. V shed 7 bases and J 7 bases; nucleotides not matched to a gene: 3. Germline CDR1 reads LNHDA; CDR2 reads SQIVND (reference sequence). This CDR3 comprises 13 residues. The CDR3, as DNA: TGTGCCAGTACGGGACAGGGGTTTGAAAAACTGTTTTTT. Protein sequence: CASTGQGFEKLFF.

The sample holds a few counts of this clone. This chain uses TRBV7-9 with TRBJ2-2, with D maybe TRBD2 (6 bases). In germline, CDR1 is SEHNR, CDR2 FQNEAQ (reference sequence). Trimming removed 5 bases at V and 5 bases at J, with 12 bases between. The CDR3 totals 14 residues. CDR3 region: CASSVGAGTGELFF. The DNA of the CDR3 is TGTGCCAGCAGCGTAGGGGCGGGGACCGGGGAGCTGTTTTTT.

V usage is TRBV7-2 and J usage is TRBJ2-3; 7 positions agree with TRBD1. The CDR3 contains 16 residues. J lost 1 base, V lost 5 bases, and 9 bases had no gene match. Per germline, CDR1 SGHTA and CDR2 FQGNSA. The CDR3 bases are TGTGCCAGCAGCACCCACAGGGGAGTGGGCACAGATACGCAGTATTTT. Protein product: CASSTHRGVGTDTQYF. Based on the CDR3 plus reference TRBV7-2 and TRBJ2-3, the full variable domain is GAGVSQSPSNKVTEKGKDVELRCDPISGHTALYWYRQSLGQGLEFLIYFQGNSAPDKSGLPSDRFSAERTGGSVSTLTIQRTQQEDSAVYLCASSTHRGVGTDTQYFGPGTRLTVL.

The chain employs TRBV11-3 and TRBJ2-2, with D unresolved. Germline values: CDR1 SGHNT, CDR2 YENEEA. This CDR3 region has 12 residues. Trimming removed 3 bases from V and 6 bases from J, with 5 bases in between. CDR3 region: CASSFTAGELFF. The CDR3 bases are TGTGCCAGCAGCTTTACGGCCGGGGAGCTGTTTTTT.

Concerning this clone itself: An end of the junction does not agree with germline; a read error may underlie this. The rearrangement joins TRBV7-2 to TRBJ2-7, with TRBD1 matching 10 bases. CDR3 size: 12 residues. Germline assignment: CDR1 SGHTA and CDR2 FQGNSA. This chain's CDR3 is CASSSLPGQGHF. The CDR3 bases are TGTGCCAGCAGCTCTCTCCCGGGACAGGGGCACTTC.

The chain recombines TRBV29-1 with TRBJ2-3, with 8 bases lining up with TRBD1. Unmatched junction bases numbered 9, after V lost 3 bases and J lost 7 bases. The germline CDR1 and CDR2 sequences are SQVTM and ANQGSEA. The CDR3 is 14 residues long. CDR3 amino acids: CSVDGGQGANTQYF. The CDR3 region has the DNA TGCAGCGTTGATGGCGGGCAGGGGGCCAATACGCAGTATTTT.